These T cell receptor beta chains were read from a single sample in a study of T cell repertoires in cytomegalovirus infection. TCRdb re-called the reads with MiXCR, one entry per CDR3 protein. The sample carries approximately 240,000 distinct CDR3 sequences, roughly an eighth recorded once. Sequences were obtained from PBMCs. The receptors shown here come from a human donor in good health (CMV status not recorded). Some clones in this sample may be carry-over from other donors' samples. The CDR3 runs from the conserved cysteine through the conserved F or W. A D gene is named only where the DNA matches it firmly. Clone size is given for some rows only: seen once, a few or many times, or a class if the clone is expanded.

>TRBJ2-3|NA|NA|TRBV20-1
TGCAGTGCTAGAGTCCCCAGGGCTGGCGCAGATACGCAGTATTTT
CSARVPRAGADTQYF
>TRBJ2-3|many|NA|TRBV7-2
TGTGCCAGCAGCTTGGGAACGAGGGGTAGCACAGATACGCAGTATTTT
CASSLGTRGSTDTQYF
>TRBJ1-2|few|NA|TRBV20-1
TGCAGTGCTTCGACAGGCTCTAACTATGGCTACACCTTC
CSASTGSNYGYTF
>TRBJ2-5|NA|NA|TRBV7-6
TGTGCCAGCAAACAAGGGACGGCCGGGACCCAGTACTTC
CASKQGTAGTQYF
>TRBJ1-1|few|NA|TRBV20-1
TGCAGTGCTAGAGATCTCGCGCGGGGCTTGGACACTGAAGCTTTCTTT
CSARDLARGLDTEAFF
>TRBJ2-2|many|TRBD2|TRBV7-2
TGTGCCAGCAGCTCCTTGACTAGCGGGGTCACCGGGGAGCTGTTTTTT
CASSSLTSGVTGELFF
>TRBJ2-1|NA|NA|TRBV29-1
TGCAGCGTTGAAGGGCAGGGGATTTACAATGAGCAGTTCTTC
CSVEGQGIYNEQFF
>TRBJ2-5|NA|NA|TRBV7-2
TGTGCCAGCAGCTTAGTAGGAACACAAGAGACCCAGTACTTC
CASSLVGTQETQYF
>TRBJ2-3|many|NA|TRBV7-2
TGTGCCAGCAGCTTAGGCGCGGGTACGCAGTATTTT
CASSLGAGTQYF
>TRBJ2-7|many|TRBD2|TRBV19
TGTGCCAGTAGTAACCAGCTAGCGGGATTCCACGAGCAGTACTTC
CASSNQLAGFHEQYF
>TRBJ2-3|many|NA|TRBV29-1
TGCAGCCTGACACTGGGCAGCACAGATACGCAGTATTTT
CSLTLGSTDTQYF
>TRBJ1-2|few|NA|TRBV27
TGTGCCAGCAGTCCCTCCACAGGGCGTGGCTACACCTTC
CASSPSTGRGYTF
>TRBJ2-1|many|NA|TRBV29-1
TGCAGCGTGGTGGCGGGCCTCTACAATGAGCAGTTCTTC
CSVVAGLYNEQFF
>TRBJ2-2|many|NA|TRBV6-5
TGTGCCAGCAGTTACAGTCCCGTTGGGGTCGGGGAGCTGTTTTTT
CASSYSPVGVGELFF
>TRBJ1-1|NA|NA|TRBV2
TGTGCCAGCAGTGAACTGGGCAGCATGGGCACTGAAGCTTTCTTT
CASSELGSMGTEAFF
>TRBJ1-6|many|TRBD1|TRBV7-2
TGTGCCAGCAGCTCGACCCGGGACAGACTCCACTTT
CASSSTRDRLHF
>TRBJ2-5|few|TRBD2|TRBV7-2
TGTGCCAGCAGCATCCTCGGACTAGCTCAAGAGACCCAGTACTTC
CASSILGLAQETQYF
>TRBJ2-7|once|TRBD2|TRBV11-2
TGTGCCAGCAGCTTAGATGGACTAGCGGACTACGAGCAGTACTTC
CASSLDGLADYEQYF
>TRBJ1-2|many|TRBD1|TRBV7-2
TGTGCCAGCACCCAGGGGGGGGATAACTATGGCTACACCTTC
CASTQGGDNYGYTF
>TRBJ1-1|few|TRBD1|TRBV19
TGTGCCAGCCCGCGTGCCGGACAGGGTTGGACTGAAGCTTTCTTT
CASPRAGQGWTEAFF
>TRBJ2-3|many|TRBD2|TRBV6-1
TGTGCCAGCAATGTGGCTAGCGGGGGCGTCACAGATACGCAGTATTTT
CASNVASGGVTDTQYF
>TRBJ2-5|many|TRBD1|TRBV12-3/TRBV12-4
TGTGCCAGCAGTACGATTGGGACAGGGGTTGAGACCCAGTACTTC
CASSTIGTGVETQYF
>TRBJ2-1|few|TRBD2|TRBV29-1
TGCAGCGTTGTTACGGGACTAACGGAGCAGTTCTTC
CSVVTGLTEQFF
>TRBJ2-3|few|NA|TRBV20-1
TGCAGTGCCGAGAGTGGAGTCTCGGGCACAGATACGCAGTATTTT
CSAESGVSGTDTQYF
>TRBJ2-2|many|NA|TRBV19
TGTGCCAGTAGGGGCCCAGCGAACACCGGGGAGCTGTTTTTT
CASRGPANTGELFF
>TRBJ2-3|few|TRBD2|TRBV5-5
TGTGCCAGCAGCTTGGCGAACGGGGGGGGCACAGATACGCAGTATTTT
CASSLANGGGTDTQYF
>TRBJ2-1|NA|NA|TRBV19
TGTGCCAGTAGGGGGGACGGCAATGAGCAGTTCTTC
CASRGDGNEQFF
>TRBJ1-4|NA|NA|TRBV5-1
TGCGCCAGCAGTTTCGCGACAGCCATAAATGAAAAACTGCTTTTT
CASSFATAINEKLLF
>TRBJ1-1|NA|NA|TRBV7-2
TGTGCCAGCAGCGAGGGACCCATGAACACGGACGCTTTCTTT
CASSEGPMNTDAFF
>TRBJ1-1|few|NA|TRBV19
TGTGCCAGTAGTCAAGGGCAGGGTGTTGGTGAAGCTTTCTTT
CASSQGQGVGEAFF
>TRBJ2-1|many|TRBD2|TRBV4-1
TGCGCCAGCAGCCAACCCGTCGGACTAGCGGGTGATAGCTCCTACAATGAGCAGTTCTTC
CASSQPVGLAGDSSYNEQFF
>TRBJ1-4|few|NA|TRBV20-1
TGCAGTGTCCCAGACGGGGGTTCTAATGAAAAACTGTTTTTT
CSVPDGGSNEKLFF
>TRBJ1-1|few|NA|TRBV6-6
TGTGCCAGCAGTGGACCTACAGGGCGAGGTAACACTGAAGCTTTCTTT
CASSGPTGRGNTEAFF
>TRBJ1-5|many|NA|TRBV12-3/TRBV12-4
TGTGCCAGCAGTTTAGGGGCAGCTACTCAGCCCCAGCATTTT
CASSLGAATQPQHF
>TRBJ1-5|few|NA|TRBV5-4
TGTGCCAGCAGCTTAACAGGGACCGATCAGCCCCAGCATTTT
CASSLTGTDQPQHF
>TRBJ2-1|NA|TRBD2|TRBV6-4
TGTGCCAGCAGTGACTCGGCCGGGGTAGCGGGGGGTAATGAGCAGTTCTTC
CASSDSAGVAGGNEQFF
>TRBJ2-7|many|TRBD2|TRBV7-2
TGTGCCAGCAGCGTAGGGACTAGCGGGGGCGAGCAGTACTTC
CASSVGTSGGEQYF
>TRBJ1-1|NA|TRBD1|TRBV7-2
TGTGCCAGCAGCTTCGACAGGGGTAAGGGAACTGAAGCTTTCTTT
CASSFDRGKGTEAFF
>TRBJ2-7|few|NA|TRBV2
TGTGCCAGCAATGGGATCACCTACGAGCAGTACTTC
CASNGITYEQYF
>TRBJ1-1|many|NA|TRBV7-3
TGTGCCAGCAGCTTAAGCGGGGCGAAGACTGAAGCTTTCTTT
CASSLSGAKTEAFF
>TRBJ1-5|many|TRBD1|TRBV28
TGTGCCAGCAGTTTTCAGGGGGCTGAGGATCAGCCCCAGCATTTT
CASSFQGAEDQPQHF
>TRBJ1-1|many|NA|TRBV12-3/TRBV12-4
TGTGCCAGCAAAGAAGAGGGAAGGAAGCCTGAAGCTTTCTTT
CASKEEGRKPEAFF
>TRBJ2-3|few|NA|TRBV20-1
TGCAGTGCTCCCAAGGGAGGAGCGGCAGATACGCAGTATTTT
CSAPKGGAADTQYF
>TRBJ1-1|many|NA|TRBV11-2
TGTGCCAGCAGCTTAGAGTTCGCCGTTGGGACTGAAGCTTTCTTT
CASSLEFAVGTEAFF
>TRBJ2-5|NA|NA|TRBV20-1
TGCAGTGCCCCGTCCGGGGCCTACTGGGAGACCCAGTACTTC
CSAPSGAYWETQYF
>TRBJ2-1|many|TRBD2|TRBV7-3
TGTGCCCCCCCGGGTTCTAGCGGGTGTGTTAATGAGCAGTTCTTC
CAPPGSSGCVNEQFF
>TRBJ1-6|few|NA|TRBV2
TGTGCCAGCAGTGTGAGGGGTGCTCTGGACGATTCACCCCTCCACTTT
CASSVRGALDDSPLHF